This T cell receptor beta chain was retrieved from a study of control samples from healthy donors and cancer patients. Using immunoSEQ multiplex PCR, the repertoire was profiled, and TCRdb retains in-frame clones only, with some absent. The sample comprises some 90,000 clones, around 90% of which are singletons, and 6.5% to 8% rests with the top ten. V dropped 10 bases and J dropped 4 bases, with 13 bases sitting between them. Germline V gene lookup returns CDR1 SNHLY and CDR2 FYNNEI. This CDR3 comprises 12 residues. This clonotype was obtained from a woman in her sixties in good health. The chain employs TRBV2 and TRBJ1-2; D is unclear. Material for sequencing was blood. For the CDR3, the DNA is TGTGCCACCACATTAGGGTCCTATGGCTACACCTTC. Translating it yields CATTLGSYGYTF.